This TCR beta chain was documented in a study of OX40 agonist ivuxolimab in advanced cancers. For the study in its entirety: The costimulatory receptor OX40 (CD134) was targeted by ivuxolimab, a fully human IgG2 agonistic monoclonal antibody. Of the approximately 50 dose-escalation patients, hepatocellular carcinoma was present in approximately 20, melanoma in around 15, renal cell carcinoma in 9 and head and neck cancer in 9. The paper reports the monotherapy dose-escalation portion (N = 52 patients) of the phase I ivuxolimab trial. Intravenous ivuxolimab was administered to patients every 2 weeks at six dose levels: 0.01, 0.1, 0.3, 1.5, 3 and 10 mg/kg. Partial responses were achieved by three dose-escalation patients, of whom one had hepatocellular carcinoma and two had cutaneous melanoma. Peripheral TCRbeta sequencing was intended to test whether TCR sequence diversity was altered and clonal T-cell expansion was caused by ivuxolimab. A male proportion of nearly 85% and a mean age of around 60 years, ranging from about 23 to 90, were recorded for the dose-escalation cohort. Prior anti-PD-1, anti-PD-L1 or anti-CTLA-4 therapy was permitted, and checkpoint inhibitors had been received by about 44% of dose-escalation patients.

Patients with a history of autoimmune disease or receiving systemic immunosuppression were excluded from the trial. Peripheral blood for TCR sequencing was drawn from every dose cohort at baseline, at cycle 4 day 1 and at cycle 7 day 1. The samples were drawn from a first-in-human, open-label, multicenter phase I dose-escalation trial of ivuxolimab. Adults with locally advanced or metastatic melanoma, renal cell, hepatocellular, or head and neck squamous cell carcinoma were enrolled in the trial. Before TCR sequencing, CD4+ T cells and CD8+ T cells from peripheral blood were sorted into separate populations. Looking up the germline V gene (reference sequence) yields CDR1 LNHNV and CDR2 YYDKDF. Measured from the cysteine to the phenylalanine, the CDR3 is 13 residues long. Only CDR3 DNA is held: 39 bases, read in frame from base 1. The V and J ends are trimmed by 0 bases and 7 bases, leaving 7 bases between them.

For sequencing of the TCRbeta CDR3 region, genomic DNA was extracted from the sorted cells. The immunoSEQ Assay was used to sequence the TCRbeta CDR3 regions. In its TCRdb copy, this immuneACCESS table keeps in-frame sequences only and misses some clones. Where compared with another copy, unresolved V genes explain less than half of these, and the others have no known cause. This sample comprises tens of thousands of clones, over 65% of them detected only once. The biggest ten clones account for 2% to 2.5% of the sample. As to this clone: The antigen it binds to is not known. Qualities for individual bases were not recorded, and no much larger clone is one base off.

Overall study results and their limits: Low levels of normalized T-cell clonal expansion were also seen in some nonresponding patients. At doses from 0.1 to 3.0 mg/kg, clonal expansion was seen in both CD4+ and CD8+ blood T cells between baseline and week 6. Partial responders in the 0.1-3.0 mg/kg groups had among the lowest normalized peripheral clonal expansion, especially among CD8+ T cells. After ivuxolimab, CD8+ T cells had more expanded clones than CD4+ T cells on average. The antigen specificity of the clonally expanded peripheral T cells was not determined.

The rearranged chain carries TRBV15 and TRBJ1-3; the D gene assignment is ambiguous. Sequenced here: CD4+ or CD8+ T cells sorted from blood, sampled in a trial of the OX40 agonist ivuxolimab. This receptor was taken from an adult with an advanced solid tumor such as melanoma, head and neck, liver or kidney cancer. CDR3 sequence: CATSRDHLNTIYF. At the DNA level, the sequence is TGTGCCACCAGCAGAGATCACTTGAACACCATATATTTT.